Listed below are T cell receptor beta chains from one sample, sequenced in a study of shared clonotypes between healthy human individuals. The data were produced by immunoSEQ multiplex PCR, yet TCRdb's version contains in-frame clones alone and is incomplete. The sample comprises 2 million to 2.5 million clones, approximately 95% of which are singletons, and 0.39% rests with the top ten. Sequencing was done on a sample of naive CD4+ T cells from PBMCs. Source of these receptors: a man aged 18 to 29 in good health. Some clones in this sample may be carry-over from other donors' samples. Each CDR3 is given with its conserved first and last residue. Each record gives: CDR3 protein, CDR3 DNA, clone size, J gene, V gene, CDR3 length, D gene. D genes are given only for firm matches. Clone size is stated in some rows and not others, as once, few, many or a class when expanded.

CDR3: CASSLEWGEPGSEQYF; DNA: TGCGCCAGCAGCTTGGAATGGGGAGAGCCGGGGTCCGAGCAGTACTTC; size: -; J: TRBJ2-7; V: TRBV5-1; length: 16; D: -
CDR3: CASSLAPGGWAGTEAFF; DNA: TGTGCCAGCAGCTTAGCGCCAGGGGGCTGGGCGGGCACTGAAGCTTTCTTT; size: -; J: TRBJ1-1; V: TRBV7-8; length: 17; D: TRBD1
CDR3: CASSSTKGVEQYF; DNA: TGTGCCAGCAGCTCAACTAAAGGGGTCGAGCAGTACTTC; size: -; J: TRBJ2-7; V: TRBV7-2; length: 13; D: -
CDR3: CASSLAGVGTDTQYF; DNA: TGTGCCAGCAGTCTAGCGGGAGTGGGAACAGATACGCAGTATTTT; size: once; J: TRBJ2-3; V: TRBV25-1; length: 15; D: TRBD2
CDR3: CASSPPRQGLNTGELFF; DNA: TGTGCCAGCTCACCACCACGACAGGGCTTAAACACCGGGGAGCTGTTTTTT; size: -; J: TRBJ2-2; V: TRBV18; length: 17; D: TRBD1
CDR3: CATQTGGETQYF; DNA: TGTGCCACACAGACAGGGGGAGAGACCCAGTACTTC; size: once; J: TRBJ2-5; V: TRBV6-5; length: 12; D: TRBD1
CDR3: CASSDAITQYF; DNA: TGTGCCAGCAGTGACGCAATTACGCAGTATTTT; size: -; J: TRBJ2-3; V: TRBV6-1; length: 11; D: -
CDR3: CASSPSLGDQPQHF; DNA: TGTGCCAGCTCACCGTCCCTTGGGGATCAGCCCCAGCATTTT; size: -; J: TRBJ1-5; V: TRBV18; length: 14; D: -
CDR3: CASSEFVGTQYF; DNA: TGTGCCAGCAGTGAATTCGTCGGTACGCAGTATTTT; size: -; J: TRBJ2-3; V: TRBV25-1; length: 12; D: -
CDR3: CASSFTGSSYNEQFF; DNA: TGTGCCAGCAGTTTCACAGGGAGCTCCTACAATGAGCAGTTCTTC; size: -; J: TRBJ2-1; V: TRBV28; length: 15; D: -
CDR3: CASSPGVGNQPQHF; DNA: TGTGCCAGCTCACCAGGGGTAGGCAATCAGCCCCAGCATTTT; size: few; J: TRBJ1-5; V: TRBV18; length: 14; D: -
CDR3: CASRPGGANTGELFF; DNA: TGTGCCAGCAGGCCAGGGGGGGCGAACACCGGGGAGCTGTTTTTT; size: once; J: TRBJ2-2; V: TRBV28; length: 15; D: -
CDR3: CAWSDSGGSYEQYF; DNA: TGTGCCTGGAGTGATTCAGGGGGCTCATACGAGCAGTACTTC; size: once; J: TRBJ2-7; V: TRBV30; length: 14; D: TRBD1
CDR3: CASRSNAEAFF; DNA: TGTGCCAGCAGGTCCAACGCCGAAGCTTTCTTT; size: -; J: TRBJ1-1; V: TRBV7-9; length: 11; D: -
CDR3: CASSYRLAGGPGELFF; DNA: TGTGCCAGCAGCTACCGACTAGCGGGAGGGCCCGGGGAGCTGTTTTTT; size: -; J: TRBJ2-2; V: TRBV7-8; length: 16; D: TRBD2
CDR3: CASSAYSGRTNRELFF; DNA: TGTGCCAGCAGCGCTTACAGCGGGAGGACGAACAGGGAGCTGTTTTTT; size: -; J: TRBJ2-2; V: TRBV5-4; length: 16; D: TRBD2
CDR3: CASSPLPQSTDTQYF; DNA: TGTGCCAGCAGCCCGTTACCCCAGAGCACAGATACGCAGTATTTT; size: -; J: TRBJ2-3; V: TRBV5-6; length: 15; D: -
CDR3: CASSLGGTWDEKLFF; DNA: TGTGCCAGCAGCTTAGGTGGGACATGGGATGAAAAACTGTTTTTT; size: -; J: TRBJ1-4; V: TRBV7-9; length: 15; D: -
CDR3: CASSVSGLPAMGDTQYF; DNA: TGTGCCAGCAGTGTCTCCGGGCTCCCCGCTATGGGGGATACGCAGTATTTT; size: -; J: TRBJ2-3; V: TRBV2; length: 17; D: -
CDR3: CASSQGTGLLGEQFF; DNA: TGTGCCAGCTCACAAGGGACAGGGTTGCTTGGTGAGCAGTTCTTC; size: -; J: TRBJ2-1; V: TRBV18; length: 15; D: TRBD1
CDR3: CASSPGQGDQPQHF; DNA: TGTGCCAGCAGCCCGGGACAGGGAGATCAGCCCCAGCATTTT; size: -; J: TRBJ1-5; V: TRBV9; length: 14; D: TRBD1
CDR3: CAWGLIRGGDDEQYF; DNA: TGTGCCTGGGGGTTAATACGAGGAGGGGACGACGAGCAGTACTTC; size: -; J: TRBJ2-7; V: TRBV30; length: 15; D: -
CDR3: CAWSRRQGIQPQHF; DNA: TGTGCCTGGAGTCGCAGACAGGGGATCCAGCCCCAGCATTTT; size: once; J: TRBJ1-5; V: TRBV30; length: 14; D: TRBD1
CDR3: CASSLVGTANEKLFF; DNA: TGTGCCAGCAGCTTAGTGGGTACAGCTAATGAAAAACTGTTTTTT; size: -; J: TRBJ1-4; V: TRBV7-2; length: 15; D: -
CDR3: CASSTVGAEGAEAFF; DNA: TGTGCCAGCAGTACCGTCGGAGCAGAGGGTGCTGAAGCTTTCTTT; size: -; J: TRBJ1-1; V: TRBV27; length: 15; D: -
CDR3: CASSSLGLPADTQYF; DNA: TGTGCCAGCAGCTCGCTAGGGCTCCCGGCAGATACGCAGTATTTT; size: -; J: TRBJ2-3; V: TRBV7-2; length: 15; D: -
CDR3: CASRAGTENTGELFF; DNA: TGTGCCAGCAGAGCCGGGACAGAGAACACCGGGGAGCTGTTTTTT; size: -; J: TRBJ2-2; V: TRBV2; length: 15; D: TRBD1
CDR3: CATSRDIVNEQFF; DNA: TGTGCCACCAGCAGAGATATAGTCAATGAGCAGTTCTTC; size: -; J: TRBJ2-1; V: TRBV15; length: 13; D: -
CDR3: CASSGQGGNGYTF; DNA: TGTGCCAGCAGTGGGCAGGGGGGTAATGGCTACACCTTC; size: -; J: TRBJ1-2; V: TRBV27; length: 13; D: TRBD1
CDR3: CASSSGVTGELFF; DNA: TGTGCCAGCAGCTCAGGGGTCACCGGGGAGCTGTTTTTT; size: -; J: TRBJ2-2; V: TRBV7-7; length: 13; D: -
CDR3: CASSAHVGYNEQFF; DNA: TGCGCCAGCAGTGCCCACGTTGGGTACAATGAGCAGTTCTTC; size: once; J: TRBJ2-1; V: TRBV10-1; length: 14; D: -
CDR3: CASSTGTAQIYEQYF; DNA: TGTGCCAGCAGCACCGGGACAGCCCAAATCTACGAGCAGTACTTC; size: -; J: TRBJ2-7; V: TRBV7-2; length: 15; D: TRBD1
CDR3: CASSVAAGANTGELFF; DNA: TGTGCCAGCAGCGTAGCCGCGGGGGCGAACACCGGGGAGCTGTTTTTT; size: once; J: TRBJ2-2; V: TRBV9; length: 16; D: TRBD2
CDR3: CASSARLADYNEQFF; DNA: TGTGCCAGCAGCGCAAGACTAGCGGACTACAATGAGCAGTTCTTC; size: once; J: TRBJ2-1; V: TRBV11-3; length: 15; D: TRBD2
CDR3: CASSLTPEQVFGTEAFF; DNA: TGTGCCAGCAGCCTGACCCCAGAACAGGTTTTTGGGACTGAAGCTTTCTTT; size: -; J: TRBJ1-1; V: TRBV5-4; length: 17; D: -
CDR3: CASSPGTLGAGELFF; DNA: TGTGCCAGCAGCCCCGGGACCCTGGGGGCCGGGGAGCTGTTTTTT; size: -; J: TRBJ2-2; V: TRBV5-6; length: 15; D: -
CDR3: CASSYGRGGYEQFF; DNA: TGTGCCAGCAGCTACGGACGGGGCGGGTATGAGCAGTTCTTC; size: -; J: TRBJ2-1; V: TRBV9; length: 14; D: -
CDR3: CASSLVVGNVFQYF; DNA: TGTGCCAGCAGCTTAGTGGTTGGGAATGTTTTCCAGTACTTC; size: -; J: TRBJ2-5; V: TRBV7-2; length: 14; D: -
CDR3: CASSSTGATDTQYF; DNA: TGCGCCAGCAGCTCGACGGGAGCGACAGATACGCAGTATTTT; size: -; J: TRBJ2-3; V: TRBV5-1; length: 14; D: -
CDR3: CASSLLTTQFF; DNA: TGTGCCAGCAGCTTATTGACTACCCAGTTCTTC; size: -; J: TRBJ2-1; V: TRBV7-2; length: 11; D: -
CDR3: CASSSPSAGAGYNEQFF; DNA: TGTGCCAGCAGTTCCCCATCGGCGGGCGCAGGCTACAATGAGCAGTTCTTC; size: -; J: TRBJ2-1; V: TRBV28; length: 17; D: -
CDR3: CSVEGGQWETQYF; DNA: TGCAGCGTCGAGGGGGGACAGTGGGAGACCCAGTACTTC; size: once; J: TRBJ2-5; V: TRBV29-1; length: 13; D: -
CDR3: CASSLALGGSYEQYF; DNA: TGTGCCAGCAGCTTAGCTCTAGGGGGCTCCTACGAGCAGTACTTC; size: -; J: TRBJ2-7; V: TRBV7-9; length: 15; D: -
CDR3: CASSHSGTGGLAGGNREQFF; DNA: TGCGCCAGCAGCCACTCCGGGACAGGGGGACTAGCGGGAGGTAATCGTGAGCAGTTCTTC; size: once; J: TRBJ2-1; V: TRBV5-1; length: 20; D: TRBD2
CDR3: CASSPGAQYEQYF; DNA: TGTGCCAGCAGCCCCGGAGCCCAATACGAGCAGTACTTC; size: -; J: TRBJ2-7; V: TRBV7-3; length: 13; D: -
CDR3: CASSEASGRITGELFF; DNA: TGTGCCAGCAGTGAAGCTAGCGGGAGGATCACCGGGGAGCTGTTTTTT; size: -; J: TRBJ2-2; V: TRBV2; length: 16; D: TRBD2
CDR3: CASSADPGGGEQFF; DNA: TGTGCCAGCAGCGCCGACCCGGGTGGGGGTGAGCAGTTCTTC; size: -; J: TRBJ2-1; V: TRBV9; length: 14; D: -
CDR3: CSVLRSPGDEQYF; DNA: TGCAGCGTCTTGAGGTCACCAGGCGACGAGCAGTACTTC; size: -; J: TRBJ2-7; V: TRBV29-1; length: 13; D: -
CDR3: CASSLLQGQFSGNTIYF; DNA: TGTGCCAGCAGCCTTTTACAGGGACAGTTCTCTGGAAACACCATATATTTT; size: -; J: TRBJ1-3; V: TRBV28; length: 17; D: TRBD1
CDR3: CASKRRDPSSYEQYF; DNA: TGTGCCAGCAAACGCCGGGACCCTAGCTCCTACGAGCAGTACTTC; size: -; J: TRBJ2-7; V: TRBV19; length: 15; D: -
CDR3: CASNNPGRGVYGYTF; DNA: TGTGCCAGTAACAACCCCGGCCGGGGGGTCTATGGCTACACCTTC; size: -; J: TRBJ1-2; V: TRBV19; length: 15; D: -
CDR3: CASSLANRAQETQYF; DNA: TGTGCCAGCAGCTTGGCCAACAGGGCTCAAGAGACCCAGTACTTC; size: -; J: TRBJ2-5; V: TRBV5-4; length: 15; D: -
CDR3: CARSSTPGQGCGNTIYF; DNA: TGTGCCAGAAGCTCCACACCCGGACAGGGCTGTGGAAACACCATATATTTT; size: -; J: TRBJ1-3; V: TRBV5-3; length: 17; D: TRBD1
CDR3: CASSTGTSTDTQYF; DNA: TGTGCCAGCAGCACTGGGACTAGCACAGATACGCAGTATTTT; size: -; J: TRBJ2-3; V: TRBV7-2; length: 14; D: -
CDR3: CASSLEGLAAYEQYF; DNA: TGCGCCAGCAGCTTGGAGGGACTAGCTGCCTACGAGCAGTACTTC; size: -; J: TRBJ2-7; V: TRBV5-1; length: 15; D: TRBD2
CDR3: CSADVGAQYF; DNA: TGCAGCGCCGACGTAGGGGCCCAGTACTTC; size: -; J: TRBJ2-5; V: TRBV29-1; length: 10; D: -
CDR3: CASSLGTPGGELFF; DNA: TGCGCCAGCAGCCTCGGGACACCCGGAGGGGAGCTGTTTTTT; size: -; J: TRBJ2-2; V: TRBV5-1; length: 14; D: -
CDR3: CASSLPGGNTGELFF; DNA: TGCGCCAGCAGCTTGCCGGGAGGGAACACCGGGGAGCTGTTTTTT; size: -; J: TRBJ2-2; V: TRBV5-1; length: 15; D: TRBD2